This TCR beta chain is drawn from a study of T-cell memory formation after mild COVID-19. Study as a whole: Across donors, TCR clusters were largely donor specific.

The V gene lost 5 bases and the J gene lost 1 base, with 9 bases spanning the gap. CDR3 length equals 14 residues. General study results and limits: Later expanders leaned CD4+, whereas day 15 to 85 contracting clones were balanced CD4/CD8.

MiXCR, applied by TCRdb to the 5' RACE reads, yields one record per CDR3 protein. There are roughly 340,000 distinct CDR3 sequences in the sample; roughly 15% occur only once, and 20% to 25% lies in the top ten. About this clonotype: The antigen is not known.

Sequencing was performed on PBMCs or a T cell subset sorted from them (not recorded which). This chain joins TRBV12-3 or TRBV12-4 and TRBJ1-5; D remains ambiguous. The clonotype comes from a man younger than 30 who had mild COVID-19 (a few samples of this study predate the infection). Cell type and time point are not known. The CDR3 reads CASSHTDSNQPQHF. CDR3 DNA: TGTGCCAGCAGTCACACGGACAGCAATCAGCCCCAGCATTTT.